The 30 T cell receptor beta chains below were found in one sample sequenced in a study of T cell changes during pregnancy in multiple sclerosis. The data were produced by immunoSEQ multiplex PCR, yet TCRdb's version contains in-frame clones alone and is incomplete. The sample comprises 43,000 or so clones, around 90% of which are singletons, and about 2% rests with the top ten. Material: peripheral blood, obtained in the first trimester of pregnancy. Receptors originate from a female donor with multiple sclerosis, enrolled in a pregnancy study.

CDR3 DNA sequence: TGTGCCAGCGTGCGGGGGGGGCGGACCGGGGAGCTGTTTTTT. Protein product: CASVRGGRTGELFF. The V call is TRBV28, the J call TRBJ2-2, with 9 bases that match TRBD2. V shed 8 bases and J 5 bases; nucleotides not matched to a gene: 6. This CDR3 comprises 14 residues. Germline V gene sequence: CDR1 MDHEN, CDR2 SYDVKM. The whole variable domain, filled in from reference TRBV28 and TRBJ2-2, reads DVKVTQSSRYLVKRTGEKVFLECVQDMDHENMFWYRQDPGLGLRLIYFSYDVKMKEKGDIPEGYSVSREKKERFSLILESASTNQTSMYLCASVRGGRTGELFFGEGSRLTVL.

This clone has a handful of counts. V is TRBV5-4 and J is TRBJ2-5, with D possibly being TRBD2 (6 bases). The CDR3 has 16 residues. Germline CDR1 and CDR2: SGHNT and YYREEE (reference sequence). V dropped 2 bases and J dropped 2 bases, with 16 bases sitting between them. The CDR3 sequence: CASSFRTGTAQETQYF. The CDR3 nucleotides are TGTGCCAGCAGCTTTAGAACCGGGACTGCTCAAGAGACCCAGTACTTC.

The V gene is TRBV27, the J gene TRBJ2-7; D is perhaps TRBD1 (6 bases). This CDR3 spans 15 amino acids. V was cut by 3 bases and J by 0 bases, with 12 bases left in between. CDR1 and CDR2 from the germline V gene are MNHEY and SMNVEV (reference sequence). CDR3 in amino acids: CASSFLDRTSYEQYF. The CDR3 bases are TGTGCCAGCAGTTTCCTTGACAGGACCTCCTACGAGCAGTACTTC.

The chain uses TRBV7-8 and TRBJ1-2; D ambiguous. There are 15 residues in the CDR3. The germline V and J ends were trimmed by 0 bases and 8 bases, with 16 bases remaining between them. Germline V lookup: CDR1 SGHVS, CDR2 FQNEAQ. The CDR3 spells CASSLAARTLSGYTF. CDR3 bases: TGTGCCAGCAGCTTAGCGGCCAGAACCTTATCGGGCTACACCTTC.

The sample holds one count of this clone. J is TRBJ1-2 and V is TRBV30; D remains unclear. This CDR3 region has 11 residues. Germline-derived CDR1 and CDR2 are GTSNPN and SVGIG (reference sequence). V lost 1 base and J lost 12, with 12 bases in between. CDR3 bases: TGTGCCTGGAGTGATTGGAGGGTGGACACCTTC. This encodes CAWSDWRVDTF.

This rearrangement joins TRBV5-1 to TRBJ1-5; D perhaps matches TRBD1 (6 bases). The CDR3 sequence is 15 residues long. The ends were cut back, 3 bases at V and 6 bases at J, with 16 bases in the middle. Germline V gene lookup returns CDR1 SGHRS and CDR2 YFSETQ. CDR3 sequence: CASSSRGGQGQPQHF. The CDR3 nucleotides read TGCGCCAGCAGCTCCCGCGGGGGGCAGGGTCAGCCCCAGCATTTT.

The sample holds one count of this clone. The chain recombines TRBV18 with TRBJ2-1, with 7 nucleotides matching TRBD2. CDR1 is KGHSH and CDR2 is LQKENI in the germline V gene. The CDR3 runs to 14 residues. Unmatched junction bases numbered 3, after V lost 1 base and J lost 6 bases. CDR3 in amino acids: CASSPQRLANEQFF. The CDR3, as DNA: TGTGCCAGCTCACCACAGAGACTAGCCAATGAGCAGTTCTTC.

This chain links TRBV5-1 with TRBJ1-3; 9 nucleotides align to TRBD1. CDR1 is SGHRS and CDR2 is YFSETQ in the germline V gene. CDR3 length: 15 amino acids. J lost 4 bases, V lost 4 bases, and 6 bases had no gene match. The CDR3 bases are TGCGCCAGCAGCCCAGACAGGGGGTTCGGAAACACCATATATTTT. Its translation: CASSPDRGFGNTIYF.

The J gene is TRBJ1-1, the V gene TRBV5-4; the D gene is possibly TRBD1 (6 bases). V lost 0 bases to trimming and J lost 0 bases, with 21 bases between them. Looked up from germline, CDR1 is SGHNT and CDR2 is YYREEE (reference sequence). The CDR3 consists of 19 residues. The DNA of the CDR3 is TGTGCCAGCAGCTTGGCCCCCATTACGACAGGCTATCTGAACACTGAAGCTTTCTTT. Amino acid sequence: CASSLAPITTGYLNTEAFF.

The rearrangement links TRBV6-5 to TRBJ1-3; 7 nucleotides align to TRBD1. In germline, CDR1 is MNHEY, CDR2 SVGAGI. Trimming cost V 5 bases and J 2 bases; bases outside gene matches: 0. There are 13 residues in the CDR3. The CDR3, as DNA: TGTGCCAGCAGTAGGGGGCCTGGAAACACCATATATTTT. Translated: CASSRGPGNTIYF.

In its sample, this clone was seen once. The rearrangement uses TRBV7-2 and TRBJ2-7, with 8 nucleotides matching TRBD1. The CDR3 covers 15 residues. V lost 5 bases to trimming and J lost 2 bases; unmatched junction nucleotides: 8. Germline V gene sequence: CDR1 SGHTA, CDR2 FQGNSA. CDR3 in DNA: TGTGCCAGCAGCCCCCAGGGGGCCTCCCCCTACGAGCAGTACTTC. This encodes CASSPQGASPYEQYF.

Note on this clone: A read error may produce the germline difference seen at one junction end. The rearrangement links TRBV30 to TRBJ1-2; 7 bases match TRBD1. The germline gives CDR1 GTSNPN, CDR2 SVGIG (reference sequence). The CDR3 is 10 residues long. This CDR3 reads CAWGHRDRVF. The DNA for the CDR3 is TGTGCCTGGGGGCACCGGGACAGAGTCTTC.

V and J are TRBV6-1 and TRBJ1-2, with a weak D call TRBD1 (6 bases). Germline CDR1 MNHNS, CDR2 SASEGT. CDR3 length equals 12 residues. V shed 11 bases and J shed 1 base, with 11 bases lying between them. CDR3 protein: CAVKGDNYGYTF. The CDR3 DNA sequence: TGTGCCGTTAAGGGGGATAACTATGGCTACACCTTC.

This chain links TRBV5-4 with TRBJ2-5; D not resolved. CDR3 length: 14 residues. CDR1 is SGHNT and CDR2 is YYREEE in the germline V gene (reference sequence). Trimming left V 2 bases short and J 0 bases short, with 8 bases between. The CDR3: CASSLGSDQETQYF. CDR3 in DNA: TGTGCCAGCAGCTTAGGCAGCGACCAAGAGACCCAGTACTTC.

The chain is built from TRBV27 and TRBJ1-5; D unclear. V lost 5 bases to trimming and J lost 5 bases, with 10 bases between them. Germline CDR1 is MNHEY and CDR2 is SMNVEV (reference sequence). This CDR3 has 13 residues. This CDR3 reads CASSLRRDQPQHF. Written as DNA, the CDR3 is TGTGCCAGCAGTCTCCGGAGAGATCAGCCCCAGCATTTT.

The genes are TRBV6-4 and TRBJ2-3; tentative D call: TRBD2 (5 bases). The CDR3 has 14 amino acids. Germline assignment: CDR1 MRHNA and CDR2 SNTAGT. The V gene lost 6 bases and the J gene lost 3 bases, with 13 bases spanning the gap. CDR3 residues: CASSTRPGTDTQYF. In nucleotides, the CDR3 is TGTGCCAGCAGCACACGGCCGGGGACAGATACGCAGTATTTT.

The chain links TRBV2 to TRBJ2-3; D gene ambiguous. The CDR3 length is 14 residues. CDR1 SNHLY and CDR2 FYNNEI come from the germline V gene. V gave up 3 bases and J gave up 6 bases, with 13 bases separating them. For the CDR3, the DNA is TGTGCCAGCAGTGATTCGCGGTTCTGGGATACGCAGTATTTT. Amino acids: CASSDSRFWDTQYF.

The chain recombines TRBV14 with TRBJ1-1, with D perhaps matching TRBD1 (5 bases). CDR3 length equals 13 residues. CDR1 and CDR2 (germline): SGHDN, FVKESK. The germline V and J ends were trimmed by 5 bases and 2 bases, with 9 bases remaining between them. CDR3 residues: CASSSDRNTEAFF. The CDR3, as DNA: TGTGCCAGCAGCTCCGACAGAAACACTGAAGCTTTCTTT.

This chain connects TRBV15 to TRBJ1-1, with no clear D. The CDR3 extends over 13 amino acids. CDR1 is LNHNV, CDR2 YYDKDF, per germline (reference sequence). Trimming stripped 1 base from V and 1 base from J, with 4 bases between. As DNA, the CDR3 is TGTGCCACCAGCAGAGTTAGGAACACTGAAGCTTTCTTT. Translating it yields CATSRVRNTEAFF.

The chain combines TRBV5-3 with TRBJ1-2, with D unresolved. TRBV5-3 is known as an ORF, though its function is uncertain. The CDR3 is 13 amino acids. V gave up 1 base and J gave up 5 bases, with 9 bases separating them. The CDR3 DNA reads TGTGCCAGAAGCTTGCCAGAATCTTATGGCTACACCTTC. It encodes CARSLPESYGYTF.

Regarding this clone: The junction shows a germline mismatch at one end, possibly a read error. The chain uses TRBV6-5 and TRBJ1-2; TRBD1 matches 7 bases. Germline-derived CDR1 and CDR2 are MNHEY and SVGAGI. The CDR3 is made up of 14 amino acids. DNA of the CDR3: TGTGCCAGCGCCAGGGGACAGCCTAATTATGGCTACACCTTC. Amino acid sequence: CASARGQPNYGYTF.

The chain couples TRBV19 to TRBJ1-6; 9 nucleotides agree with TRBD1. Germline V CDR1 and CDR2: LNHDA, SQIVND (reference sequence). This CDR3 contains 18 residues. V was pared by 7 bases and J by 9 bases, with 19 bases of the junction left unmatched. The CDR3 nucleotides are TGTGCCAGTATCCCTACATCCCCGGACAGGGGAGATAGTTCACCCCTCCACTTT. As protein: CASIPTSPDRGDSSPLHF.

This sequence joins TRBV9 and TRBJ2-7; D perhaps matches TRBD1 (5 bases). Germline values: CDR1 SGDLS, CDR2 YYNGEE. There are 13 residues in the CDR3. V was trimmed by 4 bases and J by 6 bases, leaving 14 bases between them. The DNA of the CDR3 is TGTGCCAGCAGCCCCCAAGGGGTGGTCGAGCAGTACTTC. This encodes CASSPQGVVEQYF. Combining the CDR3 with reference TRBV9 and TRBJ2-7 gives the whole variable domain DSGVTQTPKHLITATGQRVTLRCSPRSGDLSVYWYQQSLDQGLQFLIQYYNGEERAKGNILERFSAQQFPDLHSELNLSSLELGDSALYFCASSPQGVVEQYFGPGTRLTVT.

This chain connects TRBV6-1 to TRBJ1-5; D is uncertain. This CDR3 has 14 residues. V was clipped by 5 bases and J by 4 bases, with 12 bases between them. Germline loops: CDR1 MNHNS, CDR2 SASEGT. CDR3 nucleotides: TGTGCCAGCAGTCCCCAGGTCCTTAATCAGCCCCAGCATTTT. This gives the protein CASSPQVLNQPQHF.

This rearrangement joins TRBV2 to TRBJ1-6; D possibly corresponds to TRBD1 (6 bases). Trimming left V 8 bases short and J 7 bases short, with 18 bases between. The CDR3 has 15 residues. Germline V gene sequence: CDR1 SNHLY, CDR2 FYNNEI. The CDR3 sequence is CASDLRDTGNSPLHF. The CDR3 bases are TGTGCCAGCGACCTGAGGGACACGGGAAATTCACCCCTCCACTTT.

The chain joins TRBV4-1 to TRBJ2-1, with TRBD2 identical over 10 bases. Looked up from germline, CDR1 is MGHRA and CDR2 is YSYEKL. Germline trimming cut 2 bases from V and 10 bases from J; bases unmatched to any gene: 14. CDR3 size: 17 residues. CDR3 DNA: TGCGCCAGCAGCCAAATAGCGGGGGGCCTATTTATTCTCGAGCAGTTCTTC. Its protein is CASSQIAGGLFILEQFF.

The gene calls are TRBV6-1 and TRBJ1-5, with TRBD1 as a possible D gene (6 bases). The CDR3 spans 14 residues. The germline V and J ends were trimmed by 1 base and 4 bases, with 8 bases remaining between them. Germline V gene data show CDR1 as MNHNS and CDR2 as SASEGT. The CDR3, as DNA: TGTGCCAGCAGTGAAGGGACAGAAAATCAGCCCCAGCATTTT. It is translated as CASSEGTENQPQHF.

The chain links TRBV7-8 to TRBJ2-7, with 11 positions matching TRBD2. Germline assignment: CDR1 SGHVS and CDR2 FQNEAQ. V trimming: 5 bases; J trimming: 2 bases; junction bases outside the gene matches: 14. CDR3 length: 18 residues. This chain's CDR3 is CASSLVVPLAGGPYEQYF. The CDR3 DNA follows: TGTGCCAGCAGCCTTGTAGTGCCTCTAGCGGGGGGTCCCTACGAGCAGTACTTC. Full variable domain (remainder filled in from reference TRBV7-8 and TRBJ2-7): GAGVSQSPRYKVAKRGQDVALRCDPISGHVSLFWYQQALGQGPEFLTYFQNEAQLDKSGLPSDRFFAERPEGSVSTLKIQRTQQEDSAVYLCASSLVVPLAGGPYEQYFGPGTRLTVT.

The chain links TRBV2 to TRBJ1-3; unclear D gene. The CDR3 consists of 14 residues. V was trimmed by 6 bases and J by 0 bases, leaving 9 bases between them. Per the germline V gene, CDR1 is SNHLY and CDR2 is FYNNEI. CDR3 in DNA: TGTGCCAGCAGCCGGGAATCCTCTGGAAACACCATATATTTT. Its protein product is CASSRESSGNTIYF.

The chain recombines TRBV29-1 with TRBJ2-5; D not certain. V lost 4 bases and J lost 5, with 23 bases in between. Germline V gene sequence: CDR1 SQVTM, CDR2 ANQGSEA. The CDR3 sequence is 16 residues long. In nucleotides, the CDR3 is TGCAGCGTTGCCCCCCGGGTAGGAACGTCACGGGAGACCCAGTACTTC. This encodes CSVAPRVGTSRETQYF.